This T cell receptor beta chain appears in the sequencing data of a study of human T cells and chemical hapten exposure. Library construction involved attaching unique molecular identifiers to individual cDNA molecules, which allowed quantitative, reproducible TCR counting. A single record per CDR3 protein comes from TCRdb applying MiXCR to the RACE reads. The sample holds about 31,000 distinct CDR3 sequences, about 7.2% seen once. Time point meaning: healthy volunteer bleed at 2 weeks. It was from unfractionated whole blood that total RNA was extracted. The CDR3 sequence is 13 residues long. CDR1 is SQVTM, CDR2 ANQGSEA, per germline. About this clonotype itself: At one end, the junction sequence differs from germline, possibly due to a read error.

This sequence joins TRBV29-1 and TRBJ1-1; TRBD1 matches 7 bases. The receptor's source is a human donor in good health. Some clones in this sample may be carry-over from other donors' samples. Source material: whole blood. The CDR3 nucleotides are TGCCGCGTTTCGACAGGGCTGAACACTGAAGCTTTCTTT. Amino acid sequence: CRVSTGLNTEAFF.